The 2 T cell receptor beta chains presented below share a single source sample, sequenced in a study of cytomegalovirus exposure and HLA in healthy donors. It was with 60 Vbeta and 13 Jbeta primers that the PCR ran. Data came from immunoSEQ multiplex PCR; TCRdb stores just in-frame clones and leaves some out. The sample yields some 150,000 clones, of which the top ten take up 2.2%. Sequencing was carried out using PBMCs. All receptors come from a woman aged 18-30 years in good health and CMV-seronegative.

This rearrangement joins TRBV11-3 to TRBJ2-5; 7 bases are a match to TRBD2. This CDR3 has 14 residues. Per the germline V gene, CDR1 is SGHNT and CDR2 is YENEEA. Trimming took 0 bases from V and 7 from J; bases not matched to a gene: 5. DNA for the CDR3: TGTGCCAGCAGCTTAGATGGGGGGGGAGGGACCCAGTACTTC. It codes for CASSLDGGGGTQYF.

This rearrangement joins TRBV4-3 to TRBJ1-1; TRBD1 agrees at 9 bases. Germline trimming cut 0 bases from V and 10 bases from J; bases unmatched to any gene: 9. The CDR3 has 15 residues. The germline gives CDR1 LGHNA, CDR2 YSLEER. CDR3 coding DNA: TGCGCCAGCAGCCAAGACGTGGGACAGGGTCGGGTAGCTTTCTTT. Amino acid sequence: CASSQDVGQGRVAFF.